Listed below are T cell receptor beta chains from one sample, sequenced in a study of OX40 agonist ivuxolimab in advanced cancers. Here immunoSEQ multiplex PCR was the method, and the copy in TCRdb shows in-frame clones only, minus some. This table holds about 32,000 clones, under 95% found once. Here the sequenced sample was CD4+ or CD8+ T cells sorted from blood, taken in a trial of the OX40 agonist ivuxolimab. The receptors shown here come from an adult with an advanced solid tumor such as melanoma, head and neck, liver or kidney cancer. The CDR3 runs from the conserved cysteine through the conserved F or W. The D gene is left open where the match is weak. Clone size is stated in some rows and not others, as once, few, many or a class when expanded.

TRBD1 TRBJ2-3 17 TRBV28 - TGTGCCAGCAGTTCCTCAGACAGGGCTTCTAGCACAGATACGCAGTATTTT CASSSSDRASSTDTQYF
- TRBJ2-1 14 TRBV6-6 - TGTGCCAGCAGTTACACGAGAGCCTACAATGAGCAGTTCTTC CASSYTRAYNEQFF
- TRBJ2-1 18 TRBV5-1 - TGCGCCAGCAGCTGGGAAGGTGGGAGGCCCGAGGGCTACAATGAGCAGTTCTTC CASSWEGGRPEGYNEQFF
- TRBJ2-7 13 TRBV9 - TGTGCCAGCAGCGTAGGGGCTAGCAACGAGCAGTACTTC CASSVGASNEQYF
TRBD2 TRBJ2-3 18 TRBV4-1 - TGCGCCAGCAGCCAAGTCCGTAGCGGGGCCGCTGTTTCAGATACGCAGTATTTT CASSQVRSGAAVSDTQYF
- TRBJ2-3 18 TRBV19 - TGTGCCAGTAACGGCGGTTTATTGATTTCGACTAGCACAGATACGCAGTATTTT CASNGGLLISTSTDTQYF
TRBD2 TRBJ2-3 16 TRBV2 - TGTGCCGCCCGGACTAGCGGGAGGGCGTACACAGATACGCAGTATTTT CAARTSGRAYTDTQYF
TRBD1 TRBJ1-2 12 TRBV7-9 few TGTGCCAGCAGCGACAGGGGTTATGGCTACACCTTC CASSDRGYGYTF
- TRBJ2-3 8 TRBV27 once TGTGCCGTCGGTACGCAGTATTTT CAVGTQYF
- TRBJ2-1 13 TRBV2 once TGTGCCAGCAGTTTTCTAGTTCTCAACGAGCAGTTCTTC CASSFLVLNEQFF
- TRBJ1-3 14 TRBV7-8 - TGTGCCAGCAGCTTACAGGGCTCTGGAAACACCATATATTTT CASSLQGSGNTIYF
TRBD2 TRBJ2-3 19 TRBV19 - TGTGCCAGTAGCCCTACCGGACTAGCGGGAGACATCTACACAGATACGCAGTATTTT CASSPTGLAGDIYTDTQYF
- TRBJ2-1 13 TRBV6-5 - TGTGCCAGCAGCCCAGGGCCGGGGAATGAGCAGTTCTTC CASSPGPGNEQFF
TRBD1 TRBJ1-2 20 TRBV5-8 - TGTGCCAGCAGACCAACACAGTCCCCAGGAGAGGGACAGGGAAACTATGGCTACACCTTC CASRPTQSPGEGQGNYGYTF
- TRBJ2-1 12 TRBV29-1 - TGCAGTATGGACAGTTCCTACAATGAGCAGTTCTTC CSMDSSYNEQFF
- TRBJ2-7 13 TRBV6-5 few TGTGCCAGCAGTTACCAGGGAACCTACGAGCAGTACTTC CASSYQGTYEQYF
TRBD1 TRBJ2-7 15 TRBV19 - TGTGCCAGTAGTACGGGACAGGGGGCTGTCTACGAGCAGTACTTC CASSTGQGAVYEQYF